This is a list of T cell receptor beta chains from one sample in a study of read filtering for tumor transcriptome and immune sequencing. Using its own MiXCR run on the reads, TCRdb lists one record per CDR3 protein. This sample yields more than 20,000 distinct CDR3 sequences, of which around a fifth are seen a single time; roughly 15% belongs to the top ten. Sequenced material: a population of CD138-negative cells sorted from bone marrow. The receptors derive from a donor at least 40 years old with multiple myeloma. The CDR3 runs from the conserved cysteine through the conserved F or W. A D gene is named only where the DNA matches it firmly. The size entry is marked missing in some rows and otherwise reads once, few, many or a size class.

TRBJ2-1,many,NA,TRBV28,CASSLTGFYNEQFF,TGTGCCAGCAGTTTAACGGGGTTCTACAATGAGCAGTTCTTC
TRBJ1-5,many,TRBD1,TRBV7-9,CASSFGTGNQPQHF,TGTGCCAGCAGCTTTGGGACAGGGAATCAGCCCCAGCATTTT
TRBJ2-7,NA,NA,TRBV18,CASSSTGYEQYF,TGTGCCAGCTCGTCCACGGGCTACGAGCAGTACTTC
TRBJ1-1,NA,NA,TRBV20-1,CSARDDCSNTEAFF,TGCAGTGCTAGAGACGACTGCTCTAACACTGAAGCTTTCTTT
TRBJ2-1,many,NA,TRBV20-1,CSAADIYNEQFF,TGCAGTGCGGCCGACATCTACAATGAGCAGTTCTTC
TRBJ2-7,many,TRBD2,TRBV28,CASSLIGLAGEYEQYF,TGTGCCAGCAGCCTCATAGGACTAGCGGGAGAGTACGAGCAGTACTTC
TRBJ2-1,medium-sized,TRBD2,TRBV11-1,CASSLASGRNEQFF,TGTGCCAGCAGCTTAGCTAGCGGGAGGAATGAGCAGTTCTTC
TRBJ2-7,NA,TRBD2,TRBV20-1,CSASRSLAGETVYEQYF,TGCAGTGCTAGTCGGTCACTAGCGGGAGAAACCGTATACGAGCAGTACTTC
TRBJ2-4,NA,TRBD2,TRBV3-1,CASSQAGLAGVNIQYF,TGTGCCAGCAGCCAAGCGGGACTAGCGGGAGTAAACATTCAGTACTTC
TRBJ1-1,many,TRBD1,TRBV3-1,CASSPGTGGYTEAFF,TGTGCCAGCAGCCCCGGGACAGGGGGTTACACTGAAGCTTTCTTT
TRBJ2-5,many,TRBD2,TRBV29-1,CSARTSGTEGTQYF,TGCAGCGCAAGGACTAGCGGAACAGAAGGGACCCAGTACTTC
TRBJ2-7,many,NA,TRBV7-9,CASSLVQGVRDEQYF,TGTGCCAGCAGCCTAGTCCAGGGAGTGCGGGACGAGCAGTACTTC
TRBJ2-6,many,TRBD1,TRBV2,CASCRGLAGANVLTF,TGTGCCAGCTGCAGGGGGCTAGCGGGGGCCAACGTCCTGACTTTC
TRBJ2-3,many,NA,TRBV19,CASEGNTDTQYF,TGTGCCAGTGAGGGGAATACAGATACGCAGTATTTT
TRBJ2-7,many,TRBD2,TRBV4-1,CASSHGLAGLLYEQYF,TGCGCCAGCAGCCACGGACTAGCGGGTTTGTTGTACGAGCAGTACTTC
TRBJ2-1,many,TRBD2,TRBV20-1,CSARLAGGYNEQFF,TGCAGTGCCCGACTAGCGGGAGGCTACAATGAGCAGTTCTTC
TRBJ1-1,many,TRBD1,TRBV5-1,CASSKPGQGATEAFF,TGCGCCAGCAGCAAACCGGGACAGGGGGCGACTGAAGCTTTCTTT
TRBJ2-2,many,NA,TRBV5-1,CASSGTADTGELFF,TGCGCCAGCAGTGGGACGGCAGACACCGGGGAGCTGTTTTTT
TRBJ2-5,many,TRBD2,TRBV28,CASSPAGGQETQYF,TGTGCCAGCAGTCCAGCGGGAGGGCAAGAGACCCAGTACTTC
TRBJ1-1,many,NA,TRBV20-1,CSAQPGGRVDTEAFF,TGCAGTGCCCAGCCTGGAGGGAGGGTGGACACTGAAGCTTTCTTT
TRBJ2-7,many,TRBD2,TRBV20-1,CSARDGRELSYEQYF,TGCAGTGCTAGAGATGGGCGGGAGTTGTCCTACGAGCAGTACTTC
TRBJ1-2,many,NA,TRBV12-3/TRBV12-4,CASRGDDYGYTF,TGTGCCAGCAGAGGGGATGACTATGGCTACACCTTC
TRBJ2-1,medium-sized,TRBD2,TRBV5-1,CASSLVATGSGSLDEQFF,TGCGCCAGCAGCTTGGTGGCAACGGGGAGCGGGAGTTTGGATGAGCAGTTCTTC
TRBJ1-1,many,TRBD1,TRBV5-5,CASSFSTGSEAFF,TGTGCCAGCAGCTTTTCGACAGGGTCCGAAGCTTTCTTT
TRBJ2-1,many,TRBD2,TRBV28,CASSGLELQFSYNEQFF,TGTGCCAGCAGTGGACTAGAGCTCCAATTCTCCTACAATGAGCAGTTCTTC
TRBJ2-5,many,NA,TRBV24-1,CATSDQQETQYF,TGTGCCACCAGTGATCAACAAGAGACCCAGTACTTC
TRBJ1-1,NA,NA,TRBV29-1,CSVQGLRGANTEAFF,TGCAGCGTGCAGGGTTTGAGGGGGGCAAACACTGAAGCTTTCTTT
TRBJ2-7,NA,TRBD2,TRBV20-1,CSARDPSAGGGGGGEQYF,TGCAGTGCTAGAGACCCCTCAGCGGGAGGAGGAGGAGGAGGCGAGCAGTACTTC
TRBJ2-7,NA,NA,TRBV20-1,CSARAQWGKGSFVQYF,TGCAGTGCTAGAGCCCAGTGGGGGAAGGGCTCCTTCGTGCAGTACTTC
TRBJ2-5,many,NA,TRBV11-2,CASSLLEGGGQETQYF,TGTGCCAGCAGCCTGCTGGAAGGAGGGGGGCAAGAGACCCAGTACTTC
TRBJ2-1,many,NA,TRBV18,CASSQGGDNEQFF,TGTGCCAGCTCTCAAGGGGGGGACAATGAGCAGTTCTTC
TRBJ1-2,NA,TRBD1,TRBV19,CPSSITRRTGASPYGYTF,TGTCCCAGTAGTATAACCCGGCGGACAGGGGCGTCCCCCTATGGCTATACCTTC
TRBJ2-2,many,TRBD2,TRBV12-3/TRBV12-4,CASRLAGSNTGELFF,TGTGCCAGCAGACTAGCGGGATCAAACACCGGGGAGCTGTTTTTT
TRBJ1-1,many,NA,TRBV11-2,CASSFNRATEAFF,TGTGCCAGCAGCTTCAACAGGGCCACTGAAGCTTTCTTT
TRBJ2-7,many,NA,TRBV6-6,CASSYSGGSYEQYF,TGTGCCAGCAGTTACTCGGGGGGTTCCTACGAGCAGTACTTC
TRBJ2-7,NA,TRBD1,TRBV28,CASSTTGLTRF,TGTGCCAGCAGTACGACAGGGTTGACTCGGTTC
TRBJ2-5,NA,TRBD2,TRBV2,CASIAGVGETQYF,TGTGCCAGCATAGCGGGAGTGGGTGAGACCCAGTACTTC
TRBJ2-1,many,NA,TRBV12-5,CASAPDLRSNEQFF,TGTGCTAGTGCCCCCGATCTTAGATCGAATGAGCAGTTCTTC
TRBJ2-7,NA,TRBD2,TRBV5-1,CASTDSGRSYEQYF,TGCGCCAGCACGGACAGCGGGAGGTCCTACGAGCAGTACTTC
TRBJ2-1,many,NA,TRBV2,CASSAWDFYNEQFF,TGTGCCAGCAGTGCCTGGGACTTCTACAATGAGCAGTTCTTC
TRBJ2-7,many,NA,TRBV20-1,CSARVLYEQYF,TGCAGTGCTAGGGTCCTCTACGAGCAGTACTTC
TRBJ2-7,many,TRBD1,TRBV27,CASSPPRTGGYEQYF,TGTGCCAGCAGTCCTCCTCGGACAGGGGGCTACGAGCAGTACTTC
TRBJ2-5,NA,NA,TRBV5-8,CASWGVEETQYF,TGTGCCAGCTGGGGGGTGGAAGAGACCCAGTACTTC
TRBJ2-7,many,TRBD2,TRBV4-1,CASSQVISGRRHEQYF,TGCGCCAGCAGCCAAGTGATTAGCGGGAGAAGACACGAGCAGTACTTC
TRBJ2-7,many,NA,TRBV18,CASSPPTGSYEQYF,TGTGCCAGCTCACCACCGACGGGGTCCTACGAGCAGTACTTC
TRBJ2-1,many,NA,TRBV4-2,CASSQRTGTHSYNEQFF,TGTGCCAGCAGCCAACGGACCGGGACCCACTCCTACAATGAGCAGTTCTTC
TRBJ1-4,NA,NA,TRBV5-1,CASRRKDPNEKLFF,TGCGCCAGCAGACGGAAAGACCCTAATGAAAAACTGTTTTTT
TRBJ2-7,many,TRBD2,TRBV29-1,CSVGSGRLTAYEQYF,TGCAGCGTTGGGAGCGGGAGGTTAACCGCCTACGAGCAGTACTTC
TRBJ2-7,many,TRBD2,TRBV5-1,CASSLASGSYEQYF,TGCGCCAGCAGCCTGGCTAGCGGGAGCTACGAGCAGTACTTC
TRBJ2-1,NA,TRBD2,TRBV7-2,CASSLPPTSWNEQFF,TGTGCCAGCAGCTTGCCCCCGACTAGCTGGAATGAGCAGTTCTTC
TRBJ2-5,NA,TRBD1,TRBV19,CASWGRGRGTQYF,TGTGCCAGTTGGGGCAGGGGGCGAGGGACCCAGTACTTC
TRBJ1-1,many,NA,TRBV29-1,CSVWENEAFF,TGCAGCGTTTGGGAGAATGAAGCTTTCTTT
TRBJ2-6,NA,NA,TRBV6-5,CASSYAAGVANVLTF,TGTGCCAGCAGTTACGCGGCAGGGGTGGCCAACGTCCTGACTTTC
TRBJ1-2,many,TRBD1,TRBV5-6,CASSADRGYTF,TGTGCCAGCAGCGCGGACAGGGGCTACACCTTC
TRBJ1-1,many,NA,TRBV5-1,CASSPTGSSANTEAFF,TGCGCCAGCAGCCCCACTGGGAGCAGCGCGAACACTGAAGCTTTCTTT
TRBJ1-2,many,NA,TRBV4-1,CASSQARNYGYTF,TGCGCCAGCAGCCAAGCCAGGAACTATGGCTACACCTTC
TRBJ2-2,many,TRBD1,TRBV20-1,CSAREGGTGAGELFF,TGCAGTGCTAGAGAGGGCGGGACAGGGGCCGGGGAGCTGTTTTTT